A selection of T cell receptor beta chains follows, all from one sample in a study of T cell responses to AZD1222 COVID-19 vaccine. Sequencing used immunoSEQ multiplex PCR; TCRdb keeps in-frame clones, though not all of them. Seen here are over 120,000 clones, 92% observed once, and the top ten hold approximately 3.5%. Sequenced material: peripheral blood, taken 28 days after the second AZD1222 dose. The origin of the receptors is an adult who received the AZD1222 COVID-19 vaccine. CDR3s include the opening cysteine and the closing phenylalanine or tryptophan. The D gene is left open where the match is weak. Some rows mark clone size as missing; the rest say once, few, many or name a class of expanded clone.

j_call | v_call | d_call | clone_size | cdr3_aa | cdr3_nt
TRBJ2-3 | TRBV7-8 | . | . | CASSLAGYTDTQYF | TGTGCCAGCAGCTTAGCGGGCTACACAGATACGCAGTATTTT
TRBJ2-6 | TRBV9 | . | . | CASSSGQHNVLTF | TGTGCCAGCAGCTCCGGACAGCACAACGTCCTGACTTTC
TRBJ2-7 | TRBV27 | TRBD2 | . | CASSGLAGALYEQYF | TGTGCCAGCTCTGGACTAGCGGGAGCCCTCTACGAGCAGTACTTC
TRBJ2-5 | TRBV5-4 | . | few | CASSLGPQETQYF | TGTGCCAGCAGCTTGGGACCGCAAGAGACCCAGTACTTC
TRBJ1-4 | TRBV19 | . | . | CASSPWTATNEKLFF | TGTGCCAGTAGTCCGTGGACAGCAACTAATGAAAAACTGTTTTTT
TRBJ1-2 | TRBV24-1 | TRBD1 | . | CATSVIRDREGYGYTF | TGTGCCACCAGTGTAATCCGGGACAGGGAAGGCTATGGCTACACCTTC
TRBJ1-5 | TRBV30 | . | . | CAWSISDRRGSQPQHF | TGTGCCTGGAGTATTTCCGACAGAAGGGGTTCCCAGCCCCAGCATTTT
TRBJ2-5 | TRBV6-6 | . | . | CASRNRYRVRQETQYF | TGTGCCAGCAGGAACAGGTACCGGGTTAGGCAAGAGACCCAGTACTTC
TRBJ2-1 | TRBV27 | . | . | CASRPWDMNEQFF | TGTGCCAGCAGACCCTGGGATATGAATGAGCAGTTCTTC
TRBJ2-7 | TRBV15 | . | . | CATSRDPLEGDSYEQYF | TGTGCCACCAGCAGAGATCCTCTGGAGGGAGACTCCTACGAGCAGTACTTC
TRBJ1-5 | TRBV27 | . | . | CASSLKQGEGIGQPQHF | TGTGCCAGCAGTTTAAAGCAGGGAGAGGGAATAGGGCAGCCCCAGCATTTT
TRBJ1-2 | TRBV5-1 | . | . | CASADPGNGYTF | TGCGCCAGCGCTGACCCTGGAAATGGCTACACCTTC
TRBJ1-5 | TRBV19 | TRBD1 | once | CASRPQGGGNQPQHF | TGTGCCAGTAGGCCACAGGGGGGCGGCAATCAGCCCCAGCATTTT
TRBJ2-7 | TRBV5-1 | . | . | CATKHEQYF | TGCGCCACCAAGCACGAGCAGTACTTC
TRBJ1-1 | TRBV12-3/TRBV12-4 | . | . | CASRSQNTEAFF | TGTGCCAGCAGATCACAGAACACTGAAGCTTTCTTT
TRBJ2-6 | TRBV6-5 | . | . | CASSFRLTGANVLTF | TGTGCCAGCAGTTTCCGTCTGACTGGGGCCAACGTCCTGACTTTC